These 25 T cell receptor beta chains share one sample of origin, sequenced in a study of a mutant IDH1 vaccine in newly diagnosed glioma. Clones were read by immunoSEQ multiplex PCR, and TCRdb kept only the in-frame ones, dropping some. In the table there are roughly 38,000 clones, approximately 78% of which are singletons. Time point: baseline, week 1 (first vaccination visit). Described treatment: pre-vaccination baseline after standard-of-care therapy. This material consisted of PBMCs, taken from a glioma patient treated with radiotherapy, temozolomide or both. Receptors originate from a middle-aged man with glioma. Some clones in this sample may be carry-over from other donors' samples.

The chain uses TRBV1 and TRBJ1-5. TRBV1 is termed a pseudogene. This CDR3 contains 18 residues. The CDR3 nucleotides read TGCACCAGCAGCCAAGATCAGGGGGGGGGACATAGCAATCAGCCCCAGCATTTT. Translated, it gives CTSSQDQGGGHSNQPQHF.

The rearrangement uses TRBV4-2 and TRBJ2-3, with TRBD2 matching over 9 bases. Germline assignment: CDR1 LGHNA and CDR2 YNFKEQ. V shed 0 bases and J 1 base; nucleotides not matched to a gene: 8. This CDR3 has 18 residues. The CDR3 loop reads CASSQDGPAGGGTDTQYF. As DNA, the CDR3 is TGTGCCAGCAGCCAAGATGGACCCGCGGGGGGGGGCACAGATACGCAGTATTTT.

V gene TRBV6-5 combines with J gene TRBJ1-1; D remains unclear. The CDR3 totals 12 residues. Germline CDR1 MNHEY, CDR2 SVGAGI. With 2 bases removed from V and 5 bases from J, the gap between germline ends came to 6 bases. The CDR3 reads CASSYEGTEAFF. The CDR3 nucleotides are TGTGCCAGCAGTTACGAGGGAACTGAAGCTTTCTTT.

V is TRBV7-6 and J is TRBJ2-5; TRBD1 is a possible D gene (6 bases). Trimming left V 2 bases short and J 5 bases short, with 9 bases between. In germline, CDR1 is SGHVS, CDR2 FNYEAQ. This CDR3 is 13 amino acids long. The CDR3 sequence: CASSLWGPETQYF. In DNA, the CDR3 is TGTGCCAGCAGCTTATGGGGGCCGGAGACCCAGTACTTC.

The chain employs TRBV10-3 and TRBJ2-1; maybe TRBD2 (7 bases). Germline assignment: CDR1 ENHRY and CDR2 SYGVKD. This CDR3 has 14 amino acids. Trimming removed 11 bases at V and 3 bases at J, with 17 bases between. CDR3: CASGGGALYNEQFF. As DNA, the CDR3 is TGTGCCTCGGGGGGCGGGGCCCTCTACAATGAGCAGTTCTTC.

There are a few counts of this clone. This chain uses TRBV14 with TRBJ1-2; D unresolved. Germline CDR1 and CDR2: SGHDN and FVKESK. V was clipped by 4 bases and J by 4 bases, with 7 bases between them. CDR3 size: 12 residues. This CDR3 is CASSPFGYGYTF. CDR3 DNA sequence: TGTGCCAGCAGCCCCTTTGGCTATGGCTACACCTTC. Full variable domain (missing parts from reference TRBV14 and TRBJ1-2): EAGVTQFPSHSVIEKGQTVTLRCDPISGHDNLYWYRRVMGKEIKFLLHFVKESKQDESGMPNNRFLAERTGGTYSTLKVQPAELEDSGVYFCASSPFGYGYTFGSGTRLTVV.

The chain employs TRBV5-4 and TRBJ2-3, with D unclear. CDR3 length equals 12 residues. V was trimmed by 0 bases and J by 4 bases, leaving 3 bases between them. Per the germline V gene, CDR1 is SGHNT and CDR2 is YYREEE (reference sequence). The CDR3 DNA reads TGTGCCAGCAGCTTGGTTCCAGATACGCAGTATTTT. It translates to CASSLVPDTQYF. The full variable domain, with the rest looked up from reference TRBV5-4 and TRBJ2-3, is ETGVTQSPTHLIKTRGQQVTLRCSSQSGHNTVSWYQQALGQGPQFIFQYYREEENGRGNFPPRFSGLQFPNYSSELNVNALELDDSALYLCASSLVPDTQYFGPGTRLTVL.

This sequence joins TRBV5-3 and TRBJ1-5, with D maybe TRBD1 (5 bases). TRBV5-3 is marked as an open reading frame, function uncertain. The V end was cut by 0 bases, the J end by 6 bases, with 10 bases between. This CDR3 has 14 amino acids. The CDR3, as DNA: TGTGCCAGAAGCTTGGCAGGGTTGGCTCAGCCCCAGCATTTT. Amino acid sequence: CARSLAGLAQPQHF.

The genes are TRBV19 and TRBJ2-6; D unresolved. Germline V gives CDR1 LNHDA, CDR2 SQIVND (reference sequence). The V and J ends lost 4 bases and 2 bases respectively, with 3 bases between them. This CDR3 spans 13 amino acids. In DNA form, the CDR3 reads TGTGCCAGTAGTAATCCTGGGGCCAACGTCCTGACTTTC. Translation: CASSNPGANVLTF. The full variable domain, its missing parts supplied by reference TRBV19 and TRBJ2-6, is DGGITQSPKYLFRKEGQNVTLSCEQNLNHDAMYWYRQDPGQGLRLIYYSQIVNDFQKGDIAEGYSVSREKKESFPLTVTSAQKNPTAFYLCASSNPGANVLTFGAGSRLTVL.

J is TRBJ1-6 and V is TRBV7-2; D may be TRBD1 (5 bases). CDR3 length equals 16 residues. V lost 5 bases and J lost 6, with 17 bases in between. CDR1 SGHTA and CDR2 FQGNSA come from the germline V gene. For the CDR3, the DNA is TGTGCCAGCAGCCCAAGATCTGGCAGGGCTAATTCACCCCTCCACTTT. This codes for CASSPRSGRANSPLHF. Together with reference TRBV7-2 and TRBJ1-6, the CDR3 gives the full variable domain: GAGVSQSPSNKVTEKGKDVELRCDPISGHTALYWYRQSLGQGLEFLIYFQGNSAPDKSGLPSDRFSAERTGGSVSTLTIQRTQQEDSAVYLCASSPRSGRANSPLHFGNGTRLTVT.

The rearrangement uses TRBV2 and TRBJ1-6, with a possible D match to TRBD1 (6 bases). The CDR3 length is 15 residues. The germline V gene encodes CDR1 SNHLY and CDR2 FYNNEI. V lost 4 bases and J 7 bases, leaving 14 bases between the germline ends. Written as DNA, the CDR3 is TGTGCCAGCAGTGCCCAGGGGACCAAAAATTCACCCCTCCACTTT. Translation: CASSAQGTKNSPLHF.

This chain joins TRBV4-3 and TRBJ1-4; weak D call: TRBD1 (6 bases). Deletions cut 8 bases from V and 6 bases from J, with 22 bases between. Germline V lookup: CDR1 LGHNA, CDR2 YSLEER. This CDR3 is built from 16 residues. The chain's CDR3 is CASGGRGLEGDEKLFF. The CDR3 nucleotides are TGCGCCAGCGGGGGCAGGGGATTAGAAGGGGATGAAAAACTGTTTTTT.

This sequence joins TRBV2 and TRBJ2-7, with a possible D match to TRBD2 (7 bases). Germline assignment: CDR1 SNHLY and CDR2 FYNNEI. This CDR3 contains 14 residues. V was shortened by 6 bases and J by 3 bases, with 15 bases between the two germline ends. CDR3 residues: CASRGGGLRYEQYF. The CDR3 DNA follows: TGTGCCAGCAGAGGCGGGGGCCTACGCTACGAGCAGTACTTC.

J is TRBJ1-4 and V is TRBV5-1; no reliable D call. CDR3 length: 15 amino acids. Germline values: CDR1 SGHRS, CDR2 YFSETQ. V was trimmed by 3 bases and J by 0 bases, leaving 9 bases between them. In nucleotides, the CDR3 is TGCGCCAGCAGCTCGGCACGAGCAACTAATGAAAAACTGTTTTTT. It is translated as CASSSARATNEKLFF.

The chain combines TRBV19 with TRBJ1-1; 12 bases match TRBD1. Germline V lookup: CDR1 LNHDA, CDR2 SQIVND (reference sequence). V lost 3 bases, J lost 5 bases, and 7 bases stayed unmatched. The CDR3 is 16 amino acids. The CDR3 nucleotides are TGTGCCAGTAGTATGAACCGGGACAGGGGGCGTACTGAAGCTTTCTTT. Residues: CASSMNRDRGRTEAFF.

This clone was found once. V usage is TRBV5-1 and J usage is TRBJ2-5; D perhaps matches TRBD2 (5 bases). Between the trimmed V and J ends, which lost 0 bases and 4 bases, there was a span of 13 bases. The CDR3 contains 15 residues. The germline gives CDR1 SGHRS, CDR2 YFSETQ. The CDR3 DNA reads as TGCGCCAGCAGCTTGGGCACTAGTAACGTAGAGACCCAGTACTTC. Its protein product is CASSLGTSNVETQYF.

The chain combines TRBV6-1 with TRBJ2-7; 9 bases fit TRBD1. The germline V gene has CDR1 MNHNS and CDR2 SASEGT. This CDR3 region has 14 residues. J gave up 7 bases and V 6 bases, and 10 bases lay outside the gene matches. This CDR3 is CASSSGTGIGEQYF. CDR3 nucleotide sequence: TGTGCCAGCAGCTCCGGGACAGGGATCGGGGAGCAGTACTTC.

The chain has TRBV5-5 and TRBJ2-3; no firm D call. The germline V and J ends were trimmed by 4 bases and 0 bases, with 15 bases remaining between them. This CDR3 spans 16 amino acids. CDR1 is SGHKS and CDR2 is YYEKEE in the germline V gene (reference sequence). The CDR3 here is CASSLLELGSTDTQYF. The CDR3 coding sequence is TGTGCCAGCAGCCTACTTGAACTTGGTAGCACAGATACGCAGTATTTT.

This chain links TRBV7-9 with TRBJ1-3; no definite D call. CDR1 is SEHNR and CDR2 is FQNEAQ in the germline V gene (reference sequence). Trimming pared 6 bases from V and 3 bases from J, leaving 12 bases between. This CDR3 has 14 amino acids. The CDR3 loop is CASSFALFGNTIYF. CDR3 nucleotide sequence: TGTGCCAGCAGTTTCGCCCTATTTGGAAACACCATATATTTT. Based on the CDR3 plus reference TRBV7-9 and TRBJ1-3, the full variable domain is DTGVSQNPRHKITKRGQNVTFRCDPISEHNRLYWYRQTLGQGPEFLTYFQNEAQLEKSRLLSDRFSAERPKGSFSTLEIQRTEQGDSAMYLCASSFALFGNTIYFGEGSWLTVV.

The chain has TRBV7-8 and TRBJ2-1; 7 bases fit TRBD2. This CDR3 is built from 14 residues. V was pared by 3 bases and J by 6 bases, with 5 bases of the junction left unmatched. Germline-derived CDR1 and CDR2 are SGHVS and FQNEAQ. CDR3 amino acids: CASSFRDYLNEQFF. DNA of the CDR3: TGTGCCAGCAGCTTTCGGGACTACCTCAATGAGCAGTTCTTC.

The chain employs TRBV30 and TRBJ1-5; possibly TRBD1 for D (5 bases). The V end was cut by 1 base, the J end by 0 bases, with 19 bases between. Germline V gene data show CDR1 as GTSNPN and CDR2 as SVGIG (reference sequence). The CDR3 sequence is 18 residues long. Here the CDR3 DNA reads TGTGCCTGGAGTGGACGGACATCGGGGGTTTATAGCAATCAGCCCCAGCATTTT. This gives the protein CAWSGRTSGVYSNQPQHF.

This chain joins TRBV9 and TRBJ2-2; a weak D match, TRBD2 (6 bases). CDR3 length: 17 amino acids. V was pared by 4 bases and J by 0 bases, with 16 bases between. Germline V gives CDR1 SGDLS, CDR2 YYNGEE. CDR3 region: CASSLTGGAPNTGELFF. The CDR3 DNA follows: TGTGCCAGCAGCCTAACCGGCGGGGCTCCGAACACCGGGGAGCTGTTTTTT.

This sequence joins TRBV4-2 and TRBJ1-1, with no clear D. This CDR3 spans 18 amino acids. Trimming took off 4 bases at V and 1 base at J, with 22 bases between the two ends. Germline CDR1 is LGHNA and CDR2 is YNFKEQ. The CDR3 coding sequence is TGTGCCAGCAGCCCCGTCACCCCCGGTATAGGCAGGAACACTGAAGCTTTCTTT. Translation gives CASSPVTPGIGRNTEAFF.

This clone was detected a few times. This chain uses TRBV14 with TRBJ2-4; D not certain. This CDR3 is 12 amino acids long. The germline V gene has CDR1 SGHDN and CDR2 FVKESK. The V and J ends lost 1 base and 9 bases respectively, with 7 bases between them. CDR3 loop: CASSQVHGIQYF. The DNA of the CDR3 is TGTGCCAGCAGCCAAGTGCACGGCATTCAGTACTTC.

V is TRBV5-1 and J is TRBJ1-3; 7 bases align to TRBD1. The V segment lost 0 bases and the J segment 0 bases; nucleotides outside the gene matches: 6. Germline V gene lookup returns CDR1 SGHRS and CDR2 YFSETQ. The CDR3 length is 17 residues. CDR3 region: CASSLDWGQLSGNTIYF. The CDR3 nucleotides read TGCGCCAGCAGCTTGGATTGGGGACAGCTCTCTGGAAACACCATATATTTT.